This record covers a single TCR beta chain. No antigen is known for it. The sample is drawn from a study of blood T cells in healthy people across ages. About the study: About one barcoded beta molecule per two T cells came from capture by template switching. The study's findings and limits: Age showed a roughly linear inverse relationship with TCR beta diversity per million T cells. The diversity estimates, figures obtained from one million T cells, were considered underestimates.

It was with a sample-barcoded 5' primer and a J-beta primer mix that a second PCR of roughly 7 to 12 cycles was run. TCRdb re-called the 5' RACE reads with MiXCR, one entry per CDR3 protein. The table shows about 750,000 distinct CDR3 sequences, with 40% to 65% occurring only once. The origin of this receptor is an elderly man in good health. Input material: blood.

CDR3 region: CASRGGTGQGNQPQHF. The DNA for the CDR3 is TGTGCCAGCAGGGGGGGGACGGGGCAGGGCAATCAGCCCCAGCATTTT. The rearrangement joins TRBV12-3 or TRBV12-4 to TRBJ1-5; a weak D match, TRBD1 (5 bases). The V and J ends lost 6 bases and 2 bases respectively, with 17 bases between them. The CDR3 runs 16 residues.